The rows below give T cell receptor beta chains drawn from one sample of a study of patients and donors after allogeneic stem cell transplantation. TCRdb independently ran MiXCR on the RT-PCR reads; one entry per CDR3 protein. The sample holds roughly 940,000 distinct CDR3 sequences, roughly 17% seen once. The sequencing input was blood, either unsorted or a sorted T cell fraction (not recorded which). The receptors were gathered from a human donor who was either an allogeneic HSCT recipient or a stem cell or donor lymphocyte infusion donor (not recorded which). It is not recorded whose cells these are; they may come from a transplant donor. The CDR3 runs from the conserved cysteine through the conserved F or W. Each record gives: clone size, V gene, D gene, J gene, CDR3 DNA, CDR3 protein. A D gene is named only where the DNA matches it firmly. Size values are once, few and many counts, or a class for expanded clones, and some rows have none.

clone size: NA
V gene: TRBV2
D gene: NA
J gene: TRBJ2-2
CDR3 DNA: TGTGCCGGCTCGGGGGGAGGGACAACCGGGGAGCTGTTTTTT
CDR3 protein: CAGSGGGTTGELFF

clone size: few
V gene: TRBV6-2/TRBV6-3
D gene: NA
J gene: TRBJ2-5
CDR3 DNA: TGTGCCAGCAGCCCCTCCCGGCTAGCGCAAGAGACCCAGTACTTC
CDR3 protein: CASSPSRLAQETQYF

clone size: few
V gene: TRBV6-1
D gene: TRBD1
J gene: TRBJ2-5
CDR3 DNA: TGTGCCAGCAATCAAGCCGGGACAGAGGGAGAGACCCAGTACTTC
CDR3 protein: CASNQAGTEGETQYF

clone size: NA
V gene: TRBV5-1
D gene: NA
J gene: TRBJ2-1
CDR3 DNA: TGCGCCAGCAGCCCGGGTGACCTCTCCTACAATGAGCAGTTCTTC
CDR3 protein: CASSPGDLSYNEQFF

clone size: few
V gene: TRBV6-1
D gene: TRBD2
J gene: TRBJ2-1
CDR3 DNA: TGTGCCAGCAGAGGGGTAGCGGGGGGTTTCAATGAGCAGTTCTTC
CDR3 protein: CASRGVAGGFNEQFF

clone size: many
V gene: TRBV7-9
D gene: NA
J gene: TRBJ2-1
CDR3 DNA: TGTGCCAGCAGCTTAGGAGGGGGGCACGATGAGCAGTTCTTC
CDR3 protein: CASSLGGGHDEQFF

clone size: few
V gene: TRBV7-8
D gene: NA
J gene: TRBJ1-5
CDR3 DNA: TGTGCCAGCAGCTTAGATGTGCAGGGCAATCAGCCCCAGCATTTT
CDR3 protein: CASSLDVQGNQPQHF

clone size: NA
V gene: TRBV6-2/TRBV6-3
D gene: TRBD2
J gene: TRBJ2-7
CDR3 DNA: TGTGCCAGCATCCTAGCGGGAGGGCCTGGTGAGCAGTACTTC
CDR3 protein: CASILAGGPGEQYF

clone size: many
V gene: TRBV12-3/TRBV12-4
D gene: NA
J gene: TRBJ2-3
CDR3 DNA: TGTGCCAGCAGTTTAGTGACTGTAGATACGCAGTATTTT
CDR3 protein: CASSLVTVDTQYF

clone size: NA
V gene: TRBV5-1
D gene: TRBD2
J gene: TRBJ2-1
CDR3 DNA: TGCGCCAGCAGCTTGGGGAGCGGGAGGGCCCCTGAGCAGTTCTTC
CDR3 protein: CASSLGSGRAPEQFF

clone size: NA
V gene: TRBV7-2
D gene: NA
J gene: TRBJ2-1
CDR3 DNA: TGTGCCAGCAGCTTAGACCAGCAGCAGTTCTTC
CDR3 protein: CASSLDQQQFF

clone size: few
V gene: TRBV15
D gene: NA
J gene: TRBJ2-7
CDR3 DNA: TGTGCCACCAGCAGAGATTCCTCGGCCGCCTACGAGCAGTACTTC
CDR3 protein: CATSRDSSAAYEQYF

clone size: few
V gene: TRBV29-1
D gene: TRBD2
J gene: TRBJ2-3
CDR3 DNA: TGCAGCTTAACAGCGGGAGGGCCAGATACGCAGTATTTT
CDR3 protein: CSLTAGGPDTQYF

clone size: few
V gene: TRBV12-3/TRBV12-4
D gene: NA
J gene: TRBJ2-1
CDR3 DNA: TGTGCCAGCAGTTTAGCGAACCGAGGCCACAATGAGCAGTTCTTC
CDR3 protein: CASSLANRGHNEQFF

clone size: NA
V gene: TRBV12-3/TRBV12-4
D gene: NA
J gene: TRBJ1-1
CDR3 DNA: TGTGCCAGCACCACTAGGGAGAACACTGAAGCTTTCTTT
CDR3 protein: CASTTRENTEAFF

clone size: NA
V gene: TRBV27
D gene: TRBD1
J gene: TRBJ2-1
CDR3 DNA: TGTGCCAGCAGTTTTTCATTCCGGGACAGAGACCCCTACAATGAGCAGTTCTTC
CDR3 protein: CASSFSFRDRDPYNEQFF

clone size: many
V gene: TRBV29-1
D gene: NA
J gene: TRBJ2-2
CDR3 DNA: TGCAGCGTTGAAGGGGGCGGTAAGACCGGGGAGCTGTTTTTT
CDR3 protein: CSVEGGGKTGELFF

clone size: few
V gene: TRBV20-1
D gene: TRBD1
J gene: TRBJ2-7
CDR3 DNA: TGCAGTGCTAGGGGACAGGGAAAATCCTACGAGCAGTACTTC
CDR3 protein: CSARGQGKSYEQYF

clone size: many
V gene: TRBV9
D gene: NA
J gene: TRBJ1-6
CDR3 DNA: TGTGCCAGCAGTCCAGGGAGCTCCTATAATTCACCCCTCCACTTT
CDR3 protein: CASSPGSSYNSPLHF

clone size: few
V gene: TRBV6-1
D gene: NA
J gene: TRBJ1-1
CDR3 DNA: TGTGCCAGCACCCGAGGACAGTCGGCCGGCACTGAAGCTTTCTTT
CDR3 protein: CASTRGQSAGTEAFF

clone size: few
V gene: TRBV15
D gene: TRBD2
J gene: TRBJ2-7
CDR3 DNA: TGTGCCACCAGCAGAGATCTCACTAGCGGCTACGAGCAGTACTTC
CDR3 protein: CATSRDLTSGYEQYF

clone size: few
V gene: TRBV10-3
D gene: NA
J gene: TRBJ2-5
CDR3 DNA: TGTGCCATCAGCGACAGTCTCGCGGAGACCCAGTACTTC
CDR3 protein: CAISDSLAETQYF

clone size: few
V gene: TRBV5-5
D gene: TRBD1
J gene: TRBJ1-2
CDR3 DNA: TGTGCCAGCAGCTTACAGGACAGGGACAACTATGGCTACACCTTC
CDR3 protein: CASSLQDRDNYGYTF

clone size: few
V gene: TRBV20-1
D gene: TRBD2
J gene: TRBJ2-3
CDR3 DNA: TGCAGTGCTGGGGGGACTAGCGGGGATACGCAGTATTTT
CDR3 protein: CSAGGTSGDTQYF

clone size: few
V gene: TRBV20-1
D gene: NA
J gene: TRBJ1-2
CDR3 DNA: TGCAGTGCCACAAAACAGCAGGCTTATAACTATGGCTACACCTTC
CDR3 protein: CSATKQQAYNYGYTF

clone size: few
V gene: TRBV7-9
D gene: NA
J gene: TRBJ2-2
CDR3 DNA: TGTGCCAGCAGCTTAGGAGAGACAGTGAACACCGGGGAGCTGTTTTTT
CDR3 protein: CASSLGETVNTGELFF

clone size: few
V gene: TRBV7-9
D gene: TRBD1
J gene: TRBJ2-7
CDR3 DNA: TGTGCCAGCAACGCCTGGACAGGGGACCCCTACGAGCAGTACTTC
CDR3 protein: CASNAWTGDPYEQYF

clone size: few
V gene: TRBV3-1
D gene: NA
J gene: TRBJ1-6
CDR3 DNA: TGTGCCAGCAGCCAAGATAAGCGACTGAATTCACCCCTCCACTTT
CDR3 protein: CASSQDKRLNSPLHF

clone size: NA
V gene: TRBV6-5
D gene: TRBD1
J gene: TRBJ2-6
CDR3 DNA: TGTGCCAGCAGTTACTCCGGGACAGGGAGCATCCTGACTTTC
CDR3 protein: CASSYSGTGSILTF

clone size: NA
V gene: TRBV28
D gene: TRBD1
J gene: TRBJ1-1
CDR3 DNA: TGTGCCAGCAGCCTCGGACAGGGGACGTCGGAAGCTTTCTTT
CDR3 protein: CASSLGQGTSEAFF

clone size: NA
V gene: TRBV5-1
D gene: TRBD2
J gene: TRBJ2-1
CDR3 DNA: TGCGCCAGCAGCTTCTCCCTGGGACTAGCGGGGGGTAGCTCCTACAATGAGCAGTTCTTC
CDR3 protein: CASSFSLGLAGGSSYNEQFF

clone size: few
V gene: TRBV21-1
D gene: NA
J gene: TRBJ2-7
CDR3 DNA: TGTGCCAGCAGTCCCTTTGAGGGGGCAATGGGGCCCTACGAGCAGTACTTC
CDR3 protein: CASSPFEGAMGPYEQYF

clone size: NA
V gene: TRBV7-2
D gene: NA
J gene: TRBJ2-7
CDR3 DNA: TGTGCCAGCAGCTTATGGGTAGTCACCCCCTCCTACGAGCAGTACTTC
CDR3 protein: CASSLWVVTPSYEQYF

clone size: few
V gene: TRBV20-1
D gene: NA
J gene: TRBJ1-1
CDR3 DNA: TGCAGTGCTAGGGCGAGGGGGATCAGGGGAGGCACTGAAGCTTTCTTT
CDR3 protein: CSARARGIRGGTEAFF

clone size: few
V gene: TRBV11-1
D gene: TRBD2
J gene: TRBJ2-5
CDR3 DNA: TGTGCCAGCAGCTTACCACCTGGGCTAGCGGGAGACCAAGAGACCCAGTACTTC
CDR3 protein: CASSLPPGLAGDQETQYF

clone size: NA
V gene: TRBV6-2/TRBV6-3
D gene: NA
J gene: TRBJ1-3
CDR3 DNA: TGTGCCAGCAGCCCGACAGATACTGGAAACACCATATATTTT
CDR3 protein: CASSPTDTGNTIYF

clone size: NA
V gene: TRBV18
D gene: NA
J gene: TRBJ2-3
CDR3 DNA: TGTGCCAGCTCACCACCGGGGTGGAATGGAGATACGCAGTATTTT
CDR3 protein: CASSPPGWNGDTQYF

clone size: NA
V gene: TRBV5-1
D gene: TRBD2
J gene: TRBJ2-7
CDR3 DNA: TGCGCCAGCGGCCCCACCGGGGGGGACTCCTACGAGCAGTACTTC
CDR3 protein: CASGPTGGDSYEQYF

clone size: NA
V gene: TRBV9
D gene: NA
J gene: TRBJ2-7
CDR3 DNA: TGTGCCAGCAGCGTAGCGGCAGCGTCCTACGAGCAGTACTTC
CDR3 protein: CASSVAAASYEQYF

clone size: many
V gene: TRBV12-3/TRBV12-4
D gene: NA
J gene: TRBJ1-5
CDR3 DNA: TGTGCCAGCAGTTTGGGGGACCGTAGCAATCAGCCCCAGCATTTT
CDR3 protein: CASSLGDRSNQPQHF

clone size: NA
V gene: TRBV6-5
D gene: TRBD1
J gene: TRBJ1-1
CDR3 DNA: TGTGCCACCCTCAGGGGGACTGAAGCTTTCTTT
CDR3 protein: CATLRGTEAFF

clone size: NA
V gene: TRBV6-2/TRBV6-3
D gene: TRBD2
J gene: TRBJ2-3
CDR3 DNA: TGTGCCAGCAGTTACCCCACCCTAGCGGTTAGCACAGATACGCAGTATTTT
CDR3 protein: CASSYPTLAVSTDTQYF

clone size: few
V gene: TRBV6-1
D gene: TRBD1
J gene: TRBJ2-5
CDR3 DNA: TGTGCCAGCAGACTACAGGGGGTGGGGGAGACCCAGTACTTC
CDR3 protein: CASRLQGVGETQYF

clone size: few
V gene: TRBV20-1
D gene: TRBD1
J gene: TRBJ1-4
CDR3 DNA: TGCAGTGCTAGAGTACAGGGGACTAATGAAAAACTGTTTTTT
CDR3 protein: CSARVQGTNEKLFF